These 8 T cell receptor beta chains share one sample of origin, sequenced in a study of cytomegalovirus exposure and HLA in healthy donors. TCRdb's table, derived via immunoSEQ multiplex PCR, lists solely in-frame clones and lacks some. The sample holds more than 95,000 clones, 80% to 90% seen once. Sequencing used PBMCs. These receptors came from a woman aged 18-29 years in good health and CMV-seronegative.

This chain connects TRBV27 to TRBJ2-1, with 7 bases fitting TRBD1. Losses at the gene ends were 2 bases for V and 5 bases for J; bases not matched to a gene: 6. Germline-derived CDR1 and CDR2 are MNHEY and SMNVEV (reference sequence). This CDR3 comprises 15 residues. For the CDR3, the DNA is TGTGCCAGCAGTTTAACGCGACAGGGACACAATGAGCAGTTCTTC. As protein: CASSLTRQGHNEQFF.

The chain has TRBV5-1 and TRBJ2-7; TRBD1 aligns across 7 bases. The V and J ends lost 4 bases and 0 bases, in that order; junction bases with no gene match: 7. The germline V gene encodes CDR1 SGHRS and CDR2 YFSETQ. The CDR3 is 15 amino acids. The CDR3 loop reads CASSVDRDSSYEQYF. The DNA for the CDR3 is TGCGCCAGCAGCGTCGACCGGGACAGCTCCTACGAGCAGTACTTC.

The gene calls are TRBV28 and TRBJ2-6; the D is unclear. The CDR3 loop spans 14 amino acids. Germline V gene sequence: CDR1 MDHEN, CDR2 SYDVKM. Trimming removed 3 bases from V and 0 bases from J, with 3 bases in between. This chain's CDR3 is CASSLSSGANVLTF. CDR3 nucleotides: TGTGCCAGCAGTTTGAGCTCTGGGGCCAACGTCCTGACTTTC.

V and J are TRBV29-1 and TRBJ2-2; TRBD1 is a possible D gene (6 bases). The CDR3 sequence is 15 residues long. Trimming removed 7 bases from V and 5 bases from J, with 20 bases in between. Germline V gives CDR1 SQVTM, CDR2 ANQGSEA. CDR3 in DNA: TGCAGCGCCGGTTCTCCAGGGGTTCAAACCGGGGAGCTGTTTTTT. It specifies CSAGSPGVQTGELFF.

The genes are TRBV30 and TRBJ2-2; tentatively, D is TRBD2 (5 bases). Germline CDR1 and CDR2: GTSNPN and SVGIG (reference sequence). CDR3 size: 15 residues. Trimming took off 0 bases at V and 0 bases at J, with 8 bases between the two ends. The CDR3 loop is CAWSVAGPNTGELFF. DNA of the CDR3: TGTGCCTGGAGTGTGGCGGGCCCGAACACCGGGGAGCTGTTTTTT.

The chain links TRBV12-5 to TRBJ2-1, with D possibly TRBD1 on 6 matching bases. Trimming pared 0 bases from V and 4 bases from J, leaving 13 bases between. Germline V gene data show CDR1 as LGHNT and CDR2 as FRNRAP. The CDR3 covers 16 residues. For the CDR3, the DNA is TGTGCTAGTGGTTTGGTACTAGGGGGTGGGTACAATGAGCAGTTCTTC. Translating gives CASGLVLGGGYNEQFF.

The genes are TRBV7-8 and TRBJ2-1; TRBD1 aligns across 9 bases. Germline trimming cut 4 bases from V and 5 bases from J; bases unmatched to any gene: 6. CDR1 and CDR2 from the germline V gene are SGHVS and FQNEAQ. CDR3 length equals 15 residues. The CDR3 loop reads CASSSYRGPDNEQFF. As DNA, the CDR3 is TGTGCCAGCAGCTCTTACAGGGGGCCCGACAATGAGCAGTTCTTC.

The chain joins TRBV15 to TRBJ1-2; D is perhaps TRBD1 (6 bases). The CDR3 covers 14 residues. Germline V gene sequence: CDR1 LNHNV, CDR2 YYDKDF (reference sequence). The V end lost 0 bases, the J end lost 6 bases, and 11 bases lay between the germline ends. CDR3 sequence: CATSRDWAGDGYTF. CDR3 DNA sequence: TGTGCCACCAGCAGAGATTGGGCAGGGGATGGCTACACCTTC. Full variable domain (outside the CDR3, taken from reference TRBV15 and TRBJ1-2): DAMVIQNPRYQVTQFGKPVTLSCSQTLNHNVMYWYQQKSSQAPKLLFHYYDKDFNNEADTPDNFQSRRPNTSFCFLDIRSPGLGDTAMYLCATSRDWAGDGYTFGSGTRLTVV.